These 28 T cell receptor beta chains originate from one sample sequenced in a study of blood T cells in healthy people across ages. Using a J-beta primer mix together with a sample-barcoded 5' primer, a second PCR was run for about 7 to 12 cycles. TCRdb re-analysed the 5' RACE reads in MiXCR, keeping a single row per CDR3 protein. The table includes roughly 1.5 million distinct CDR3 sequences, 42% detected once. Sequenced sample: blood. The receptor source for this set is a woman aged 18-29 years in good health.

This clonotype was recorded a few times. The rearrangement links TRBV20-1 to TRBJ2-7; no firm D call. The CDR3 spans 12 residues. Trimming left V 3 bases short and J 3 bases short, with 9 bases between. CDR1 DFQATT and CDR2 SNEGSKA come from the germline V gene (reference sequence). CDR3 sequence (DNA): TGCAGTGCTAGCGAGACATTCTACGAGCAGTACTTC. Protein: CSASETFYEQYF.

Worth noting for this clonotype: An end of the junction differs from the germline gene, which may be a read error. The V and J genes are TRBV20-1 and TRBJ1-6, with D uncertain. This CDR3 is built from 12 residues. In germline, CDR1 is DFQATT, CDR2 SNEGSKA (reference sequence). CDR3 amino acids: CSAGNVNPPLHF. The CDR3 DNA is TGCAGTGCGGGAAACGTTAATCCACCCCTCCACTTT.

This chain links TRBV4-3 with TRBJ1-1; a weak D match, TRBD1 (5 bases). This CDR3 region has 16 residues. The germline CDR1 and CDR2 sequences are LGHNA and YSLEER. Deletions cut 0 bases from V and 4 bases from J, with 15 bases between. CDR3 region: CASSQDGWGSFTEAFF. The CDR3 DNA is TGCGCCAGCAGCCAAGATGGTTGGGGGTCGTTCACTGAAGCTTTCTTT.

The chain couples TRBV9 to TRBJ2-6, with D hard to call. Trimming removed 3 bases at V and 2 bases at J, with 9 bases between. Germline loops: CDR1 SGDLS, CDR2 YYNGEE. The length of the CDR3 is 15 residues. The CDR3 reads CASSEMGPGANVLTF. The CDR3, as DNA: TGTGCCAGCAGCGAAATGGGCCCTGGGGCCAACGTCCTGACTTTC.

This clonotype came up once. The chain joins TRBV20-1 to TRBJ1-5; tentatively, D is TRBD1 (5 bases). The V gene's germline CDR1 is DFQATT and CDR2 SNEGSKA (reference sequence). Trimming cost V 5 bases and J 3 bases, with 17 bases left between them. This CDR3 is built from 15 residues. CDR3 protein: CSALHGGTNNQPQHF. Here the CDR3 DNA reads TGCAGTGCTTTACACGGAGGGACCAACAATCAGCCCCAGCATTTT.

This clonotype was seen more than once but under ten times. V gene TRBV20-1 combines with J gene TRBJ2-1; D gene unclear. The CDR3 is 14 amino acids. V lost 5 bases, J lost 1 base, and 12 bases lay in between. Germline V gives CDR1 DFQATT, CDR2 SNEGSKA (reference sequence). The CDR3 sequence is CSALQVGSYNEQFF. The CDR3 region has the DNA TGCAGTGCTCTCCAAGTTGGTTCCTACAATGAGCAGTTCTTC.

The chain links TRBV27 to TRBJ1-1; 7 bases are shared with TRBD1. Unmatched junction bases numbered 5, after V lost 8 bases and J lost 2 bases. This CDR3 has 13 amino acids. Germline CDR1 is MNHEY and CDR2 is SMNVEV (reference sequence). CDR3 residues: CASAGGLNTEAFF. In DNA, the CDR3 is TGTGCCAGCGCAGGGGGGTTAAACACTGAAGCTTTCTTT.

This clonotype was detected ten times or more. The V and J genes are TRBV20-1 and TRBJ2-3; D gene ambiguous. Trimming left V 2 bases short and J 0 bases short, with 6 bases between. Germline V gene lookup returns CDR1 DFQATT and CDR2 SNEGSKA (reference sequence). This CDR3 is built from 13 residues. The CDR3 coding sequence is TGCAGTGCTAGATCTTCTAGCACAGATACGCAGTATTTT. Its protein is CSARSSSTDTQYF.

The chain couples TRBV4-3 to TRBJ1-2; D is unresolved. V was cut by 0 bases and J by 3 bases, with 14 bases left in between. The CDR3 totals 16 residues. CDR1 is LGHNA and CDR2 is YSLEER in the germline V gene. CDR3 protein: CASSQDLQTAYYGYTF. CDR3 DNA: TGCGCCAGCAGCCAAGATCTCCAGACGGCTTACTATGGCTACACCTTC.

There are many counts of this clonotype. The chain uses TRBV29-1 and TRBJ2-2, with D hard to call. Per the germline V gene, CDR1 is SQVTM and CDR2 is ANQGSEA. This CDR3 spans 12 amino acids. Trimming removed 4 bases at V and 0 bases at J, with 3 bases between. CDR3 loop: CSVGANTGELFF. For the CDR3, the DNA is TGCAGCGTTGGGGCGAACACCGGGGAGCTGTTTTTT.

This clonotype showed up just once. CDR3: CASRTALLMNTEAFF. The CDR3 DNA reads as TGTGCCAGCAGGACCGCCCTCCTTATGAACACTGAAGCTTTCTTT. The chain couples TRBV12-3 or TRBV12-4 to TRBJ1-1; D unclear. This CDR3 comprises 15 residues. Trimming shortened V by 6 bases and J by 0 bases, and 14 bases separated the two germline ends.

This clonotype was seen only a few times. The genes are TRBV7-9 and TRBJ2-4; 7 nucleotides match TRBD1. Trimming removed 3 bases from V and 7 bases from J; junction bases left unmatched: 3. The CDR3 has 13 residues. Looked up from germline, CDR1 is SEHNR and CDR2 is FQNEAQ (reference sequence). The CDR3 coding sequence is TGTGCCAGCAGCTTCACAGGGGTGAACATTCAGTACTTC. It translates to CASSFTGVNIQYF.

This clonotype was detected a few times. The gene calls are TRBV19 and TRBJ2-5; tentative D call: TRBD1 (6 bases). This CDR3 contains 15 residues. Trimming removed 0 bases from V and 3 bases from J, with 11 bases in between. Germline CDR1 reads LNHDA; CDR2 reads SQIVND (reference sequence). The CDR3 coding sequence is TGTGCCAGTAGTATAGATCACAGGGCGAAAGAGACCCAGTACTTC. It yields the protein CASSIDHRAKETQYF.

The sample holds a few counts of this clonotype. The CDR3 DNA reads as TGTGCCAGCAGCTTAACTCCTACAGGGGTGTCGGGAGAGACCCAGTACTTC. Residues: CASSLTPTGVSGETQYF. The chain uses TRBV7-2 and TRBJ2-5; 7 bases are shared with TRBD1. Germline lookup yields CDR1 SGHTA and CDR2 FQGNSA. V lost 2 bases, J lost 4 bases, and 13 bases stayed unmatched. The CDR3 has 17 residues.

This clonotype was recorded a few times. V and J are TRBV14 and TRBJ1-2; D unclear. Per germline, CDR1 SGHDN and CDR2 FVKESK. The V end was cut by 2 bases, the J end by 2 bases, with 12 bases between. CDR3 length: 15 amino acids. This chain's CDR3 is CASSQWRSPNYGYTF. CDR3 in DNA: TGTGCCAGCAGCCAATGGAGGAGTCCCAACTATGGCTACACCTTC.

The V call is TRBV7-9, the J call TRBJ1-2; the D gene is possibly TRBD1 (6 bases). Germline V gene data show CDR1 as SEHNR and CDR2 as FQNEAQ (reference sequence). The V and J ends lost 5 bases and 8 bases respectively, with 12 bases between them. CDR3 length equals 12 residues. CDR3 nucleotides: TGTGCCAGCAGCCCCGGGGGGCGGGGCTACACCTTC. Protein sequence: CASSPGGRGYTF.

This clonotype was counted a single time. The CDR3 here is CSARLPGHGPLEQYF. The DNA of the CDR3 is TGCAGTGCTAGACTCCCGGGACACGGTCCCCTCGAGCAGTACTTC. The V gene is TRBV20-1, the J gene TRBJ2-7; D might be TRBD1 (6 bases). The CDR3 loop spans 15 amino acids. Germline loops: CDR1 DFQATT, CDR2 SNEGSKA (reference sequence). V was trimmed by 2 bases and J by 6 bases, leaving 20 bases between them.

Only a few counts were recorded for this clonotype. This chain links TRBV20-1 with TRBJ1-2; perhaps TRBD1 as D (5 bases). Germline-derived CDR1 and CDR2 are DFQATT and SNEGSKA (reference sequence). CDR3 size: 15 residues. Trimming removed 3 bases from V and 5 bases from J, with 19 bases in between. CDR3 amino acids: CSASRDRGSPYGYTF. The CDR3 coding sequence is TGCAGTGCTAGTCGAGACCGGGGGTCTCCGTATGGCTACACCTTC.

V gene TRBV6-4 combines with J gene TRBJ2-3, with 9 bases lining up with TRBD2. Germline V gene data show CDR1 as MRHNA and CDR2 as SNTAGT. The CDR3 loop spans 15 amino acids. With 5 bases clipped from V and 6 bases from J, the junction kept 9 bases outside the gene matches. In DNA, the CDR3 is TGTGCCAGCAGTAGGGCTAGCGGGGCCCCGGATACGCAGTATTTT. It codes for CASSRASGAPDTQYF.

The chain combines TRBV19 with TRBJ2-4; 10 bases are shared with TRBD1. The CDR3 consists of 13 residues. Germline lookup yields CDR1 LNHDA and CDR2 SQIVND (reference sequence). Unmatched junction bases numbered 9, after V lost 6 bases and J lost 13 bases. DNA for the CDR3: TGTGCCAGTAGCCGACAGGGGGCGGGAGAGCAGTACTTC. Its protein is CASSRQGAGEQYF.

The chain combines TRBV7-8 with TRBJ2-7; 7 bases match TRBD1. Losses at the gene ends were 5 bases for V and 3 bases for J; bases not matched to a gene: 7. CDR1 and CDR2 from the germline V gene are SGHVS and FQNEAQ. This CDR3 is built from 14 residues. The CDR3 spells CASSLDRDLYEQYF. The CDR3 nucleotides are TGTGCCAGCAGCCTTGACAGGGACCTCTACGAGCAGTACTTC. Using reference TRBV7-8 and TRBJ2-7 for the parts outside the CDR3, the full variable domain is GAGVSQSPRYKVAKRGQDVALRCDPISGHVSLFWYQQALGQGPEFLTYFQNEAQLDKSGLPSDRFFAERPEGSVSTLKIQRTQQEDSAVYLCASSLDRDLYEQYFGPGTRLTVT.

The V and J genes are TRBV7-2 and TRBJ2-1, with D perhaps assigned TRBD1 or TRBD2 (6 bases each). The germline CDR1 and CDR2 sequences are SGHTA and FQGNSA. This CDR3 spans 15 amino acids. The ends were cut back, 1 base at V and 8 bases at J, with 15 bases in the middle. CDR3 bases: TGTGCCAGCAGCTTAGAGGGGGGATTCAACTATGAGCAGTTCTTC. Translation: CASSLEGGFNYEQFF.

The chain carries TRBV30 and TRBJ1-1; D is unresolved. V dropped 4 bases and J dropped 0 bases, with 21 bases sitting between them. Germline V lookup: CDR1 GTSNPN, CDR2 SVGIG (reference sequence). This CDR3 is 17 amino acids long. The DNA of the CDR3 is TGTGCCTGGACTTCCCGGGCCGGACTCACCATGAACACTGAAGCTTTCTTT. Its translation is CAWTSRAGLTMNTEAFF.

Only a few counts were recorded for this clonotype. The chain employs TRBV15 and TRBJ2-5, with D unresolved. CDR3 length equals 15 residues. With 0 bases removed from V and 2 bases from J, the gap between germline ends came to 10 bases. The germline V gene encodes CDR1 LNHNV and CDR2 YYDKDF (reference sequence). The CDR3 region is CATSRDTYSQETQYF. The CDR3 region has the DNA TGTGCCACCAGCAGAGACACGTACAGTCAAGAGACCCAGTACTTC.

Concerning this clonotype itself: The junction differs from germline at one of its ends, possibly a read error. The chain couples TRBV12-5 to TRBJ2-1, with 9 bases fitting TRBD1. The germline V gene encodes CDR1 LGHNT and CDR2 FRNRAP. The CDR3 has 16 residues. As DNA, the CDR3 is TGTACTAGTGGTTTGGCACGGGACAGGGTTTGGGATGAGCAGTTCTTC. Translation gives CTSGLARDRVWDEQFF.

The V gene is TRBV3-1, the J gene TRBJ2-1; D not resolved. The germline CDR1 and CDR2 sequences are LGHDT and YNNKEL (reference sequence). Between the trimmed V and J ends, which lost 1 base and 7 bases, there was a span of 5 bases. This CDR3 comprises 12 residues. CDR3 residues: CASSQARNEQFF. Here the CDR3 DNA reads TGTGCCAGCAGCCAAGCTAGGAATGAGCAGTTCTTC.

A note on this clonotype: An end of the junction does not agree with germline; a read error may underlie this. This chain connects TRBV20-1 to TRBJ1-6; D unclear. The CDR3 runs 16 residues. CDR1 DFQATT and CDR2 SNEGSKA come from the germline V gene (reference sequence). This CDR3 is CSAPLAAVPYNSPLHF. CDR3 nucleotide sequence: TGCAGTGCCCCTCTCGCGGCGGTACCCTACAATTCACCCCTCCACTTT.

The rearrangement joins TRBV20-1 to TRBJ1-1, with no clear D. CDR3 size: 14 residues. The germline V gene encodes CDR1 DFQATT and CDR2 SNEGSKA (reference sequence). In DNA, the CDR3 is TGCAGCACTGAAACCCAAATTGACATATCTGAAGCTTTCTTT. It yields the protein CSTETQIDISEAFF.